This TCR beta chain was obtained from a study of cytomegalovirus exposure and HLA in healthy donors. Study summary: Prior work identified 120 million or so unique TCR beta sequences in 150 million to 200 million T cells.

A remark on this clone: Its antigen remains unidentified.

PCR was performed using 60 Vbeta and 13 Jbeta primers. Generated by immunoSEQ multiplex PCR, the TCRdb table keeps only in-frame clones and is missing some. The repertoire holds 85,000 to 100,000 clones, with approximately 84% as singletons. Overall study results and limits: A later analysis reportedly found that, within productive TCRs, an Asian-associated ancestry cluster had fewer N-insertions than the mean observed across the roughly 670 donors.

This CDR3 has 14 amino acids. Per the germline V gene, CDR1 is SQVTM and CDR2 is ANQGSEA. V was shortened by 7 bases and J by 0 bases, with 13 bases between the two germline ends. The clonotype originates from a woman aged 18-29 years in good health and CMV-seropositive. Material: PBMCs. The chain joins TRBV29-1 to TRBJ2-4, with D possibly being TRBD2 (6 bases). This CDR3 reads CSARTIPAKNIQYF. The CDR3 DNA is TGCAGCGCCCGGACTATCCCAGCCAAAAACATTCAGTACTTC. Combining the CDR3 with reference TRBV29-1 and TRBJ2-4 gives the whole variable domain SAVISQKPSRDICQRGTSLTIQCQVDSQVTMMFWYRQQPGQSLTLIATANQGSEATYESGFVIDKFPISRPNLTFSTLTVSNMSPEDSSIYLCSARTIPAKNIQYFGAGTRLSVL.